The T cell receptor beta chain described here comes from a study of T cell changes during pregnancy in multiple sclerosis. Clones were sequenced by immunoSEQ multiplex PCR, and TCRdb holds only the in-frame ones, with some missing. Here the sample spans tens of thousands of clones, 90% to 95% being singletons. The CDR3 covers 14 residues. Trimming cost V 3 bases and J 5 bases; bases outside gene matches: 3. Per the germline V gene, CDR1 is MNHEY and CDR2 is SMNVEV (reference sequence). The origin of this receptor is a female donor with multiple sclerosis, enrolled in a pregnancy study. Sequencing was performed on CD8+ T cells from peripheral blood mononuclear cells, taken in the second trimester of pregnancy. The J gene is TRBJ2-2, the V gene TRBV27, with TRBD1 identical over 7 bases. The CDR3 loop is CASSLGDRTGELFF. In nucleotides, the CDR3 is TGTGCCAGCAGTTTGGGGGACAGAACCGGGGAGCTGTTTTTT.